The clone carrying this T cell receptor beta chain has a single count. Its antigen is still unknown. A read error may explain this, as a much larger clone is one base away. The sample originates from a study of T cells in Graves' hyperthyroidism and ophthalmopathy. Study-level information: Once the initial diagnosis was made, peripheral blood was obtained before any treatment. Overall study results and limits: Within blood appeared most thyroid clonotypes that had expanded above 0.001. Through a model of 13 V-J features, ophthalmopathy was separated from stable hyperthyroidism. The model made its ophthalmopathy prediction, and onset followed a median approximately 7 months later.

Regions amplified from RNA transcripts were the TCR beta CDR3 regions. Carried out on the TCR CDR3, a first-round RT-PCR used the HTBI primer set. TCRdb independently ran MiXCR on the multiplex PCR reads; one entry per CDR3 protein. The table records hundreds of thousands of distinct CDR3 sequences, about a sixth of them present only once. Looked up from germline, CDR1 is WNHNN and CDR2 is SYGVQD (reference sequence). This CDR3 is 14 amino acids long. Sequences were obtained from blood. This chain links TRBV10-1 with TRBJ2-2, with D tentatively TRBD2 (5 bases). The receptor comes from a woman aged 18-30 years with Graves' ophthalmopathy. CDR3 DNA: TGCGTCAGCAGTGCCGGGGTTGAAACCGGGGAGCTGTTTTTT. This encodes CVSSAGVETGELFF.